The sequence of this T cell receptor (beta chain) was determined in a study of metastatic and nonmetastatic thyroid tumors (TCRdb year 2020). Background on the whole study: Repertoires were compared across peripheral blood and tumor or nodule tissue samples from malignant and benign thyroid patients.

No treatment had been received by any patient before thyroid surgery. Patient clinical samples collected from the early 2010s to the late 2010s were retrospectively analysed using T-cell receptor beta sequencing. The full study reports these points: In both blood and tumor samples, malignant tumors were reported to have significantly higher TCR beta diversity than benign nodules.

This clone appeared many times. The antigen it binds to is not known. The sample holds no much larger clone one base away, and base qualities are not on file. As encoded in the germline V gene, CDR1 is SGDLS while CDR2 is YYNGEE. Its CDR3 holds 15 amino acids, cysteine through phenylalanine. Only CDR3 DNA remains: 45 bases, in frame from the first base. V is cut back by 0 bases and J by 2 bases, with 5 bases in the junction unmatched. Library generation was performed with PCR. The sequencer listed for this sample is Illumina HiSeq 4000. The TCR beta-chain CDR3 region of each patient was profiled by high-throughput sequencing. Turning to the authors' computational methods: A classifier to discriminate distant-metastatic papillary thyroid cancer patients was built from CDR3 differences across clinicopathological groups. Repertoire diversity was assessed with the Shannon index, and tumor-blood repertoire similarity with the Morisita-Horn index. TCRdb cleaned the public reads at Q25 with fastp, built clones with MiXCR and kept in-frame beta chains. The V and J calls and clone size are TCRdb's, not the authors'. A total of tens of thousands of clones appear in this sample, about 17% of them only once. The leading ten clones occupy around 4% of the sample.

Sequencing input: blood. The sequence was collected from a female donor with papillary thyroid cancer or a benign thyroid nodule (not recorded which). Some clones in this sample may be carry-over from other donors' samples. The chain is assembled from TRBV9 and TRBJ2-7; TRBD2 aligns with 7 central bases. The sequenced DNA is TGTGCCAGCAGCGTAGGGGGGACTAACCCCTACGAGCAGTACTTC. Protein translation: CASSVGGTNPYEQYF.